This T cell receptor beta chain was sequenced during a study of blood T cell repertoires in COVID-19. Looking at the study overall: Samples came from the United States, Italy and Spain, spanning acute and convalescent COVID-19. T cells, B-cell-depleted T cells, or PBMCs supplied cDNA or gDNA.

In the original processing: Reference gene primer amplification in the assay estimated nucleated cell counts. Sequencing was performed with immunoSEQ multiplex PCR; in TCRdb, only in-frame clones are kept and a portion is missing. Clone size and V and J calls were adopted from that table, with D and trimming inferred from the DNA. Among about 150,000 clones listed, 85% to 90% were seen once. Germline trimming cut 2 bases from V and 4 bases from J; bases unmatched to any gene: 13. The CDR3 is 18 residues long. Germline V gene data show CDR1 as LNHDA and CDR2 as SQIVND (reference sequence). Sequenced material: peripheral blood. This clonotype originated in a woman aged 55-70 years with active COVID-19. The chain joins TRBV19 to TRBJ2-7, with 11 bases that match TRBD1. For the CDR3, the DNA is TGTGCCAGTAGTATATTTTGGACAGGGGGCGAAGCTTCATACGAGCAGTACTTC. Translated: CASSIFWTGGEASYEQYF.